This T cell receptor beta chain was documented in a study of T cell repertoires in cytomegalovirus infection. The study, taken as a whole, reports: Totalled public TCR beta family frequency picked out people who carried CMV plus the relevant HLA. In two of eight donors, the top clonotype was HLA-C-restricted CMV-specific.

Each CDR3 protein is one row after TCRdb ran MiXCR on the reads. The profile covers 200,000 or so distinct CDR3 sequences, with roughly 19% appearing a single time and 2.5% to 3% taken by the ten largest. Only a few counts were recorded for this clonotype. Its specificity is unknown. This TCR derives from a human donor in good health (CMV status not recorded). Some clones in this sample may be carry-over from other donors' samples. The source material was PBMCs.

The CDR3 sequence: CASSSTQGAGETQYF. The CDR3 DNA sequence: TGTGCCAGCAGCTCCACCCAGGGGGCAGGGGAGACCCAGTACTTC. The rearrangement uses TRBV5-4 and TRBJ2-5, with 8 bases matching TRBD1. The CDR3 totals 15 residues. Per germline, CDR1 SGHNT and CDR2 YYREEE (reference sequence). The trim removed 3 bases at V and 5 bases at J, leaving 9 bases unmatched.